A selection of T cell receptor beta chains follows, all from one sample in a study of cytomegalovirus exposure and HLA in healthy donors. The protocol was immunoSEQ multiplex PCR, while the TCRdb copy is restricted to in-frame clones and leaves out a portion. The table records approximately 100,000 clones, 50% to 80% of them present only once. Sequencing was done on a sample of PBMCs. The receptors come from a man aged 25 to 40 in good health and CMV-seronegative. The CDR3 runs from the conserved cysteine through the conserved F or W. Each record gives: J gene, V gene, clone size, CDR3 length, D gene, CDR3 protein, CDR3 DNA. D genes are given only for firm matches. Clone size, where shown, is once, few, many, or a class for clones that have expanded.

TRBJ1-6	TRBV19	.	13	.	CASSDTQNSPLHF	TGTGCCAGTAGTGACACACAAAATTCACCCCTCCACTTT
TRBJ1-1	TRBV19	.	14	.	CASSSRTANTEAFF	TGTGCCAGTAGTTCGCGGACAGCGAACACTGAAGCTTTCTTT
TRBJ2-5	TRBV5-1	.	13	.	CASSYRVQETQYF	TGCGCCAGCAGCTATAGAGTCCAAGAGACCCAGTACTTC
TRBJ1-4	TRBV7-2	.	15	.	CASSLVAGSNEKLFF	TGTGCCAGCAGCTTAGTGGCAGGGTCTAATGAAAAACTGTTTTTT
TRBJ1-2	TRBV6-1	.	13	.	CASSEGDDYGYTF	TGTGCCAGCAGCGAGGGGGACGACTATGGCTACACCTTC
TRBJ2-3	TRBV10-3	once	13	TRBD1	CAISQTGGDTQYF	TGTGCCATCAGTCAGACAGGGGGGGATACGCAGTATTTT
TRBJ2-7	TRBV29-1	.	13	.	CSVVAVLSYEQYF	TGCAGCGTTGTGGCAGTTTTATCCTACGAGCAGTACTTC
TRBJ1-1	TRBV18	.	14	.	CASSPPGVRTEAFF	TGTGCCAGCTCACCACCAGGGGTTCGCACTGAAGCTTTCTTT
TRBJ2-1	TRBV15	once	12	.	CATSRDPDEQFF	TGTGCCACCAGCAGAGACCCTGATGAGCAGTTCTTC
TRBJ2-3	TRBV6-1	.	23	.	CASSEQVGKTKTNRDLLLDTQYF	TGTGCCAGCAGTGAACAAGTGGGGAAAACTAAGACAAACCGGGACTTGCTCCTAGATACGCAGTATTTT
TRBJ1-1	TRBV6-5	.	15	TRBD1	CASQSRQGMNTEAFF	TGTGCCAGCCAAAGCAGACAGGGCATGAACACTGAAGCTTTCTTT
TRBJ2-1	TRBV7-3	few	16	TRBD2	CASSLAGTSGGSEQFF	TGTGCCAGCAGCCTCGCCGGGACTAGCGGGGGGAGTGAGCAGTTCTTC